This T cell receptor beta chain was found in a study of blood T cell repertoires in COVID-19. As handled by the study authors: Scientists estimated how many nucleated cells there were by amplifying reference gene primers. Generated by immunoSEQ multiplex PCR, the TCRdb table keeps only in-frame clones and is missing some. That table gives V, J and clone size, and the DNA gave D and trimming. Among approximately 260,000 clones, 84% were seen once, and the ten largest hold roughly 4%. Those who participated ranged in age from roughly 18 to 90 years and resided in about two dozen US areas. Participant reports of clinical history set cohort assignment. Sequenced material: PBMCs or T cells enriched from blood (not recorded which). The clonotype originates from a man between 25 and 39 years old with acute COVID-19.

Here the CDR3 reads CASSLDHGKNYGYTF. The CDR3 nucleotides read TGTGCCAGCAGCTTAGATCACGGGAAGAACTATGGCTACACCTTC. The genes are TRBV7-2 and TRBJ1-2; D unresolved. Germline V gene data show CDR1 as SGHTA and CDR2 as FQGNSA. Trimming took 1 base from V and 2 from J, leaving 11 bases between them. The CDR3 runs 15 residues.